This TCR beta chain was recovered during a study of cytotoxic CD8 clonotypes in ibrutinib-treated CLL. As for the study in general: Specimens for response were gathered following a median around a year of therapy, spanning 6 to 36.

The V gene lost 3 bases and the J gene lost 0 bases, with 18 bases spanning the gap. The CDR3 length is 18 residues. Germline lookup yields CDR1 LGHNA and CDR2 YNFKEQ. TCRdb keeps only in-frame clones here, not all; method: immunoSEQ multiplex PCR. The repertoire holds some 300,000 clones, with around four fifths as singletons. With cryopreserved PBMCs as the source, roughly 1.8 micrograms of genomic DNA went to TCR beta libraries. This material consisted of PBMCs, taken before ibrutinib treatment. This receptor was identified in a human donor with chronic lymphocytic leukemia. This chain connects TRBV4-2 to TRBJ1-3; the D gene is possibly TRBD1 (6 bases). CDR3 coding DNA: TGTGCCAGCAGCCAGAACATAGGACAGTTCCACTCTGGAAACACCATATATTTT. It codes for CASSQNIGQFHSGNTIYF.